The 16 T cell receptor beta chains listed next were all sequenced from one sample in a study of a mutant IDH1 vaccine in newly diagnosed glioma. Their antigens remain unidentified. Regarding time point: week 47, end of study. Vaccination comprised doses that each held 300 ug of mutant IDH1 20-mer peptide, plus topical imiquimod. Clones were read by immunoSEQ multiplex PCR, and TCRdb kept only the in-frame ones, dropping some. The sample has some 87,000 clones, over 75% seen once. Sequences were derived from PBMCs, sampled from a glioma patient whose treatment included an IDH1 peptide vaccine. The receptors derive from a man between 35 and 55 years old with glioma.

On this clone: The identical CDR3 is also encoded by other nucleotide sequences in the sample. This chain joins TRBV7-2 and TRBJ1-4, with 7 bases aligning to TRBD1. The CDR3 has 13 amino acids. CDR1 is SGHTA, CDR2 FQGNSA, per germline. Unmatched junction bases numbered 2, after V lost 3 bases and J lost 7 bases. The CDR3 DNA reads TGTGCCAGCAGCTTGAACAGGGGTGAAAAACTGTTTTTT. Amino acid sequence: CASSLNRGEKLFF.

This sequence joins TRBV9 and TRBJ2-1; the match to TRBD2 covers 8 bases. Germline CDR1 SGDLS, CDR2 YYNGEE. The CDR3 extends over 15 amino acids. V lost 0 bases and J lost 5; bases outside the gene matches: 4. CDR3: CASSVDAGGHNEQFF. CDR3 DNA sequence: TGTGCCAGCAGCGTAGACGCGGGGGGCCACAATGAGCAGTTCTTC.

This chain uses TRBV30 with TRBJ2-5; D uncertain. Trimming left V 5 bases short and J 4 bases short, with 11 bases between. From germline, CDR1 is GTSNPN and CDR2 SVGIG (reference sequence). This CDR3 has 12 residues. CDR3 coding DNA: TGTGCCTGGTCCCCCATATTAGAGACCCAGTACTTC. It yields the protein CAWSPILETQYF.

V and J are TRBV2 and TRBJ2-3; 7 positions match TRBD2. V dropped 4 bases and J dropped 0; count of bases not matched to a gene: 4. Per the germline V gene, CDR1 is SNHLY and CDR2 is FYNNEI. This CDR3 spans 15 amino acids. In DNA form, the CDR3 reads TGTGCCAGCAGTGCTAGCGGTACTAGCACAGATACGCAGTATTTT. It yields the protein CASSASGTSTDTQYF.

This clone was picked up many times. J is TRBJ2-7 and V is TRBV27; D is possibly TRBD2 (5 bases). V gave up 4 bases and J gave up 1 base, with 11 bases separating them. This CDR3 is built from 14 residues. The V gene's germline CDR1 is MNHEY and CDR2 SMNVEV (reference sequence). CDR3 nucleotides: TGTGCCAGCAGTTCCACGGGAAGATCCTACGAGCAGTACTTC. Translated: CASSSTGRSYEQYF.

The chain has TRBV4-3 and TRBJ2-3; D not certain. Germline-derived CDR1 and CDR2 are LGHNA and YSLEER. The CDR3 totals 14 residues. Trimming pared 0 bases from V and 6 bases from J, leaving 10 bases between. The CDR3 protein is CASSQDRPGDTQYF. CDR3 nucleotide sequence: TGCGCCAGCAGCCAAGATCGTCCGGGCGATACGCAGTATTTT.

The gene calls are TRBV7-2 and TRBJ2-7; either TRBD1 or TRBD2 may fit D (5 bases each). This CDR3 spans 14 amino acids. Germline assignment: CDR1 SGHTA and CDR2 FQGNSA. V lost 1 base, J lost 4 bases, and 11 bases lay in between. The CDR3 DNA reads TGTGCCAGCAGCTTAGGGGTGGGGGTTTACGAGCAGTACTTC. Its translation is CASSLGVGVYEQYF.

This rearrangement joins TRBV9 to TRBJ2-7, with 7 positions matching TRBD2. V trimming: 0 bases; J trimming: 0 bases; junction bases outside the gene matches: 3. The CDR3 is made up of 15 amino acids. Germline CDR1 SGDLS, CDR2 YYNGEE. This CDR3 reads CASSVEGTTSYEQYF. In DNA, the CDR3 is TGTGCCAGCAGCGTAGAGGGGACTACCTCCTACGAGCAGTACTTC.

The J gene is TRBJ2-5, the V gene TRBV25-1; D is possibly TRBD1 (5 bases). CDR1 MGHDK and CDR2 SYGVNS come from the germline V gene. V lost 3 bases to trimming and J lost 2 bases, with 16 bases between them. This CDR3 is 16 amino acids long. CDR3 in DNA: TGTGCCAGCAGTGACTGGGGCAGTGATTTTCAAGAGACCCAGTACTTC. This encodes CASSDWGSDFQETQYF.

The gene calls are TRBV5-8 and TRBJ2-1; 7 positions agree with TRBD2. Trimming at V came to 3 bases and at J to 5 bases, leaving 8 bases not matched to a gene. Germline lookup yields CDR1 SGHTS and CDR2 YDEGEE. The CDR3 is made up of 15 amino acids. This chain's CDR3 is CASSSGLGNNNEQFF. Here the CDR3 DNA reads TGTGCCAGCAGCTCTGGACTAGGGAATAACAATGAGCAGTTCTTC. The complete variable domain, with remaining parts taken from reference TRBV5-8 and TRBJ2-1, reads EAGVTQSPTHLIKTRGQQATLRCSPISGHTSVYWYQQALGLGLQFLLWYDEGEERNRGNFPPRFSGRQFPNYSSELNVNALELEDSALYLCASSSGLGNNNEQFFGPGTRLTVL.

This clone was recorded a few times. The chain employs TRBV19 and TRBJ2-7; 7 nucleotides align to TRBD1. This CDR3 has 12 residues. CDR1 and CDR2 (germline): LNHDA, SQIVND (reference sequence). V lost 10 bases and J lost 5; bases outside the gene matches: 8. The CDR3 sequence is CATLTGSDEQYF. CDR3 in DNA: TGTGCCACCCTGACAGGGTCCGACGAGCAGTACTTC.

The rearrangement joins TRBV7-2 to TRBJ2-1; unclear D gene. This CDR3 has 15 amino acids. V was pared by 5 bases and J by 2 bases, with 13 bases between. Per the germline V gene, CDR1 is SGHTA and CDR2 is FQGNSA. In DNA, the CDR3 is TGTGCCAGCAGCCCCTCCAGGTCCACCTACAATGAGCAGTTCTTC. This translates into CASSPSRSTYNEQFF.

The chain has TRBV15 and TRBJ2-7; 11 bases are shared with TRBD2. This CDR3 has 14 residues. J gave up 6 bases and V 8 bases, and 9 bases lay outside the gene matches. The germline gives CDR1 LNHNV, CDR2 YYDKDF (reference sequence). CDR3 loop: CATGSLAGGGEQYF. The CDR3 DNA sequence: TGTGCCACCGGTAGTTTAGCGGGAGGGGGCGAGCAGTACTTC.

This clone was observed a few times. The chain links TRBV30 to TRBJ1-2, with 9 bases fitting TRBD1. This CDR3 has 13 amino acids. Germline values: CDR1 GTSNPN, CDR2 SVGIG (reference sequence). Trimming removed 4 bases from V and 2 bases from J; junction bases left unmatched: 2. CDR3 sequence (DNA): TGTGCCTGGACAGGACAGGGGAACTATGGCTACACCTTC. This sequence encodes CAWTGQGNYGYTF. The entire variable domain, with the rest obtained from reference TRBV30 and TRBJ1-2, is as follows: SQTIHQWPATLVQPVGSPLSLECTVEGTSNPNLYWYRQAAGRGLQLLFYSVGIGQISSEVPQNLSASRPQDRQFILSSKKLLLSDSGFYLCAWTGQGNYGYTFGSGTRLTVV.

This clone was observed a single time. The chain combines TRBV5-4 with TRBJ1-1; D might be TRBD1 (5 bases). Germline V gene data show CDR1 as SGHNT and CDR2 as YYREEE (reference sequence). Deletions cut 4 bases from V and 1 base from J, with 20 bases between. The CDR3 extends over 17 amino acids. The CDR3 loop is CASSPRGGGSSNTEAFF. CDR3 coding DNA: TGTGCCAGCAGCCCGCGGGGGGGTGGGAGTTCGAACACTGAAGCTTTCTTT.

J is TRBJ1-1 and V is TRBV6-5, with D unclear. V was pared by 3 bases and J by 5 bases, with 7 bases between. CDR3 size: 12 residues. CDR1 is MNHEY and CDR2 is SVGAGI in the germline V gene. The CDR3 protein is CASSYIGTEAFF. CDR3 DNA: TGTGCCAGCAGTTATATCGGTACTGAAGCTTTCTTT.